This T cell receptor beta chain was captured in a study of CD8 T cells in ankylosing spondylitis. This clonotype has just a few counts. Its specificity is not known. Study-level points and caveats: Typical of ankylosing spondylitis blood, it appeared, was a TCR beta motif of roughly eight highly homologous variants. Clones linked to the disease showed a CD8+ phenotype. They occurred at relatively low frequencies in peripheral blood. Certain motif variants had earlier appeared in reactive arthritis synovial fluid and blood. Reported data indicate significant enrichment of disease-linked clones within matched ankylosing spondylitis synovial fluid.

Molecular-barcoded quantitative 5'-RACE produced these TCR beta libraries. TCRdb reanalysed the 5' RACE reads using MiXCR and keeps one entry per CDR3 protein. The data show under 950,000 distinct CDR3 sequences, roughly 19% seen once. The CDR3 runs 16 residues. Per germline, CDR1 SGHRS and CDR2 YFSETQ. V dropped 0 bases and J dropped 0 bases, with 13 bases sitting between them. Material: blood, either unsorted or a sorted T cell fraction (not recorded which). The V call is TRBV5-1, the J call TRBJ2-7; D assignment may be TRBD1 or TRBD2 (5 bases each). The TCR sequence derives from a male donor with ankylosing spondylitis. The CDR3 region has the DNA TGCGCCAGCAGCTTGGCCGAATCAGGGAGCTCCTACGAGCAGTACTTC. Its translation is CASSLAESGSSYEQYF.